This T cell receptor beta chain was recovered during a study of Ad26.COV2.S vaccination and SARS-CoV-2 variants. On the study more broadly: Within the COV1001 Ad26.COV2.S trial arm, the donor was enrolled. Once, or twice with 56 days between doses, Ad26.COV2.S was given intramuscularly.

Treatment denoted: approximately 18 received Ad26.COV2.S at low or high dose, single or two shots; a few received placebo; per-sample allocation not given. Sample collection was performed on day 63 after the first vaccine or placebo injection. In Boston, an adult donor aged 18-55 years took part. Deletions cut 5 bases from V and 6 bases from J, with 11 bases between. Per germline, CDR1 MNHEY and CDR2 SVGAGI. This CDR3 region has 13 residues. Here immunoSEQ multiplex PCR was the method, and the copy in TCRdb shows in-frame clones only, minus some. The sample contains 350,000 to 400,000 clones, about 91% of which appear only once.

The sequence was obtained from a person aged 18-60 years who received the Ad26.COV2.S COVID-19 vaccine or a placebo. The chain joins TRBV6-5 to TRBJ1-5; D remains unclear. Sequencing was performed on peripheral blood, taken in a trial of Ad26.COV2.S vaccine versus placebo. This CDR3 is CASSLEQSQPQHF. In DNA form, the CDR3 reads TGTGCCAGCAGTCTGGAGCAGAGTCAGCCCCAGCATTTT.